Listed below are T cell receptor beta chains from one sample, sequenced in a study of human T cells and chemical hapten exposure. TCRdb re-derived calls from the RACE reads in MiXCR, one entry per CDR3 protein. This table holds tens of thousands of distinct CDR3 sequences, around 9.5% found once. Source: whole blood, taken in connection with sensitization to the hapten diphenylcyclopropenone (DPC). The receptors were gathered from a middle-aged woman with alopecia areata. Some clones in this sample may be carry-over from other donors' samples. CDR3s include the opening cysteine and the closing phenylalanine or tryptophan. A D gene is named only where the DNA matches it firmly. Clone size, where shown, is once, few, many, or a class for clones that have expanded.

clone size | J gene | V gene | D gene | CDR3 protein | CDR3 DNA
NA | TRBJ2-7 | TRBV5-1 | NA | CASSPGPANYEQYF | TGCGCCAGCAGCCCGGGGCCCGCTAACTACGAGCAGTACTTC
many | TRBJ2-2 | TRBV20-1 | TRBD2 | CSARDSGGATGELFF | TGCAGTGCTAGAGATAGCGGGGGGGCGACCGGGGAGCTGTTTTTT
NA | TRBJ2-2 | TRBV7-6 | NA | CASSLDEGYGTGELFF | TGTGCCAGCAGCTTAGATGAAGGGTATGGAACCGGGGAGCTGTTTTTT
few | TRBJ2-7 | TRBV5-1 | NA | CASSLSAGGSYEQYF | TGCGCCAGCAGCTTGTCGGCAGGAGGCTCCTACGAGCAGTACTTC
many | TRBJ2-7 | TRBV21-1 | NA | CASSAGQAYEQYF | TGTGCCAGCAGCGCTGGACAAGCCTACGAGCAGTACTTC
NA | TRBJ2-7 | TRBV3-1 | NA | CASSHRLTVSSGREQYF | TGTGCCAGCAGCCACAGGTTGACGGTGTCTAGTGGTCGGGAGCAGTACTTC
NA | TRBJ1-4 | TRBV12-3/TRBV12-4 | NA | CASSFPGGTEYEKLFF | TGTGCCAGCAGTTTCCCCGGGGGGACTGAGTATGAAAAACTGTTTTTT
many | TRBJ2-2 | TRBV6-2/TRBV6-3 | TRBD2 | CASSYPSYFSGGTGELFF | TGTGCCAGCAGTTACCCTAGCTACTTCAGCGGGGGCACCGGGGAGCTGTTTTTT
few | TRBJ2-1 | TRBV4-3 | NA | CASSQPGRGEQFF | TGCGCCAGCAGCCAACCAGGAAGAGGTGAGCAGTTCTTC
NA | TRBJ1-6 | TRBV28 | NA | CASSLNSYNSPLHF | TGTGCCAGCAGTTTAAACAGCTATAATTCACCCCTCCACTTT
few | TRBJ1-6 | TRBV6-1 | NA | CASSEAQSSYNSPLHF | TGTGCCAGCAGTGAAGCCCAGAGCTCCTATAATTCACCCCTCCACTTT
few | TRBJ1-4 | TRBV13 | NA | CASSFQATTNEKLFF | TGTGCCAGCAGCTTCCAGGCTACAACTAATGAAAAACTGTTTTTT
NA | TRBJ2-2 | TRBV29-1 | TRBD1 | CSTTGQGDTGELFF | TGCAGCACAACGGGACAGGGCGACACCGGGGAGCTGTTTTTT
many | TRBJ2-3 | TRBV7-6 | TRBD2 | CASSQRDEQYF | TGTGCCAGCAGTCAGCGGGACGAGCAGTATTTT
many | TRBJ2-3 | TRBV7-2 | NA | CASSLGTDTQYF | TGTGCCAGCAGCCTGGGCACAGATACGCAGTATTTT
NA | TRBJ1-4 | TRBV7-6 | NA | CASSKTRTTNEKLFF | TGTGCCAGCAGCAAGACCAGAACAACTAATGAAAAACTGTTTTTT
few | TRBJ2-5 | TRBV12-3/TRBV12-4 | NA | CASTLGQRETQYF | TGTGCCAGCACCCTAGGACAGCGAGAGACCCAGTACTTC
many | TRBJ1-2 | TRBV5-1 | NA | CASSQNPYGYTF | TGCGCCAGCAGCCAGAATCCCTATGGCTACACCTTC
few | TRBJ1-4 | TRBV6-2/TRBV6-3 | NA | CASSYVGRENEKLFF | TGTGCCAGCAGTTACGTCGGCAGGGAAAATGAAAAACTGTTTTTT
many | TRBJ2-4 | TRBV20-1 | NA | CSATAAFLAKNIQYF | TGCAGTGCTACGGCAGCCTTTTTAGCCAAAAACATTCAGTACTTC
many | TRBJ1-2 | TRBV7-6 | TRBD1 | CASSLAGTGTYGYTF | TGTGCCAGCAGCCTTGCCGGGACAGGGACCTATGGCTACACCTTC
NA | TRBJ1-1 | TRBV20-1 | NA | CSARDILEAFF | TGCAGTGCAAGAGACATTCTTGAAGCTTTCTTT
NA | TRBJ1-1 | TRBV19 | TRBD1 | CASTSGGVEAFF | TGTGCCAGTACCTCAGGGGGGGTCGAAGCTTTCTTT
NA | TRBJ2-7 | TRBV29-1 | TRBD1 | CSVTRGTGGREQYF | TGCAGCGTGACGAGGGGGACAGGGGGACGCGAGCAGTACTTC
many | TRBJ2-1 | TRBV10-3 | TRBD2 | CAISESGGGGPYEQFF | TGTGCCATCAGTGAGTCCGGTGGCGGGGGGCCCTATGAGCAGTTCTTC
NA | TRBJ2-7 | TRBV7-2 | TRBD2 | CASILASGDYEQYF | TGTGCCAGCATCCTGGCTAGCGGGGACTACGAGCAGTACTTC
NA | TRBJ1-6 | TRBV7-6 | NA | CASSLRQDNSPLHF | TGTGCCAGCAGCCTAAGACAGGATAATTCACCCCTCCACTTT
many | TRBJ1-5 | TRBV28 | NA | CASSSDTGISNQPQHF | TGTGCCAGCAGTTCAGATACAGGGATTAGCAATCAGCCCCAGCATTTT
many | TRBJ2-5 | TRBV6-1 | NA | CASSGRTSRRETQYF | TGTGCCAGCAGTGGCCGGACGTCGCGAAGGGAGACCCAGTACTTC
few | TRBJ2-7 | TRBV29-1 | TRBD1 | CSAYRGDEQYF | TGCAGCGCGTACAGGGGCGACGAGCAGTACTTC
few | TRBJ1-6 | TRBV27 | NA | CASSLLGDNSPLHF | TGTGCCAGCAGTTTATTGGGGGATAATTCACCCCTCCACTTT
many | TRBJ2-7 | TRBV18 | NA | CASSRGLTGDEQYF | TGTGCCAGCTCACGCGGGTTGACTGGCGACGAGCAGTACTTC
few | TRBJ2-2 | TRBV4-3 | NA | CASSPWGGARTPGSCFF | NA
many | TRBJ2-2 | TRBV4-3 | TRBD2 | CASSHFTAGANTGELFF | TGCGCCAGCAGTCATTTCACCGCGGGGGCGAACACCGGGGAGCTGTTTTTT
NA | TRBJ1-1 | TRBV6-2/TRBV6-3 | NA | CASSYSDRNTNTEAFF | TGTGCCAGCAGTTACTCCGACAGGAACACGAACACTGAAGCTTTCTTT
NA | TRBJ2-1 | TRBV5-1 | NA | CASSLWSSSYNEQFF | TGCGCCAGCAGCTTGTGGTCGAGCTCCTACAATGAGCAGTTCTTC
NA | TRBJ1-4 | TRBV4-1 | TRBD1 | CASSQEGRGRVGDEKLFF | TGCGCCAGCAGCCAAGAGGGCAGGGGGCGCGTGGGAGATGAAAAACTGTTTTTT
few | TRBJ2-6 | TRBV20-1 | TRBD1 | CSAPDRAGANVLTF | TGCAGTGCTCCGGACAGGGCTGGGGCCAACGTCCTGACTTTC
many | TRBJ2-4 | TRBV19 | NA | CASTQGILAKNIQYF | TGTGCCAGCACGCAGGGAATACTAGCCAAAAACATTCAGTACTTC
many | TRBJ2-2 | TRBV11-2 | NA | CASSLGGGSVPGELFF | TGTGCCAGCAGCTTAGGCGGGGGCTCTGTACCCGGGGAGCTGTTTTTT